A single sample gave rise to the 11 T cell receptor beta chains below, sequenced in a study of T cell changes during pregnancy in multiple sclerosis. The repertoire was sequenced with immunoSEQ multiplex PCR; TCRdb's copy has only in-frame clones and lacks some. The sample has 65,000 to 85,000 clones, 92% seen once. Specimen: CD4+ T cells from peripheral blood mononuclear cells, collected after pregnancy. The origin of the receptors is a female donor with multiple sclerosis, enrolled in a pregnancy study.

This rearrangement joins TRBV5-1 to TRBJ1-4; D possibly corresponds to TRBD1 (5 bases). Germline V gene data show CDR1 as SGHRS and CDR2 as YFSETQ. The V gene lost 7 bases and the J gene lost 0 bases, with 7 bases spanning the gap. This CDR3 has 13 amino acids. Here the CDR3 reads CASAGTTNEKLFF. In DNA, the CDR3 is TGCGCCAGCGCAGGGACAACTAATGAAAAACTGTTTTTT.

The chain couples TRBV10-2 to TRBJ1-3, with D possibly being TRBD1 (5 bases). V shed 10 bases and J shed 2 bases, with 12 bases lying between them. The CDR3 runs 13 residues. Per germline, CDR1 WSHSY and CDR2 SAAADI. In nucleotides, the CDR3 is TGCGCCACCCAGGCGGGGGCTGGAAACACCATATATTTT. Amino acid sequence: CATQAGAGNTIYF.

The gene calls are TRBV6-5 and TRBJ1-2, with a weak D call TRBD1 (6 bases). V lost 0 bases and J lost 8, with 13 bases in between. The CDR3 runs to 14 residues. From germline, CDR1 is MNHEY and CDR2 SVGAGI. CDR3 residues: CASSYSGGGLGYTF. CDR3 nucleotide sequence: TGTGCCAGCAGTTACTCAGGCGGGGGCCTCGGCTACACCTTC.

Points on this clone: One junction end does not reproduce the germline sequence, and a read error may be involved. Additional DNA sequences in this sample encode the identical CDR3. J is TRBJ1-4 and V is TRBV6-5, with 7 bases that match TRBD1. Germline CDR1 and CDR2: MNHEY and SVGAGI. CDR3 length: 14 amino acids. CDR3 DNA sequence: TGTGCCAGCAGAGCCCCGGGACAGCAAGAAAAGCTGTTTTTT. This codes for CASRAPGQQEKLFF.

This CDR3 is CAWSIDSSSYNEQFF. DNA for the CDR3: TGTGCCTGGAGTATCGATTCGAGCTCCTACAATGAGCAGTTCTTC. The chain combines TRBV30 with TRBJ2-1; D unresolved. Germline V gene data show CDR1 as GTSNPN and CDR2 as SVGIG (reference sequence). V gave up 2 bases and J gave up 0 bases, with 11 bases separating them. This CDR3 is 15 amino acids long.

The V gene is TRBV2, the J gene TRBJ2-7, with D perhaps matching TRBD1 (6 bases). The germline V and J ends were trimmed by 10 bases and 0 bases, with 16 bases remaining between them. Germline loops: CDR1 SNHLY, CDR2 FYNNEI. This CDR3 is built from 14 residues. The CDR3 DNA is TGTGCCAACAGGGCTGACTTGAGCTCCTACGAGCAGTACTTC. Its translation is CANRADLSSYEQYF.

This clone was seen once. The chain joins TRBV7-2 to TRBJ2-7; D perhaps matches TRBD1 (7 bases). Germline-derived CDR1 and CDR2 are SGHTA and FQGNSA. This CDR3 spans 15 amino acids. The V end was cut by 4 bases, the J end by 8 bases, with 21 bases between. CDR3 coding DNA: TGTGCCAGCAGCTCCAGGACAGGCCGGGGGTTGAAGCAGTACTTC. Its protein is CASSSRTGRGLKQYF. The full variable domain, with the rest looked up from reference TRBV7-2 and TRBJ2-7, is GAGVSQSPSNKVTEKGKDVELRCDPISGHTALYWYRQSLGQGLEFLIYFQGNSAPDKSGLPSDRFSAERTGGSVSTLTIQRTQQEDSAVYLCASSSRTGRGLKQYFGPGTRLTVT.

This chain joins TRBV10-3 and TRBJ2-6; TRBD1 might be the D (5 bases). The CDR3 has 15 amino acids. Trimming stripped 6 bases from V and 0 bases from J, with 9 bases between. From germline, CDR1 is ENHRY and CDR2 SYGVKD. For the CDR3, the DNA is TGTGCCATCAGGAACAGGTCCTCTGGGGCCAACGTCCTGACTTTC. Protein: CAIRNRSSGANVLTF.

The gene calls are TRBV2 and TRBJ2-5, with TRBD2 identical over 9 bases. The germline V gene has CDR1 SNHLY and CDR2 FYNNEI. With 6 bases clipped from V and 2 bases from J, the junction kept 10 bases outside the gene matches. The CDR3 is 16 residues long. DNA of the CDR3: TGTGCCAGCAGAGAAAGGATGGGACTAGCTCAAGAGACCCAGTACTTC. Translation gives CASRERMGLAQETQYF. The variable domain in full, with the rest retrieved from reference TRBV2 and TRBJ2-5, is EPEVTQTPSHQVTQMGQEVILRCVPISNHLYFYWYRQILGQKVEFLVSFYNNEISEKSEIFDDQFSVERPDGSNFTLKIRSTKLEDSAMYFCASRERMGLAQETQYFGPGTRLLVL.

The chain couples TRBV9 to TRBJ2-3; possibly TRBD2 for D (6 bases). Germline CDR1 SGDLS, CDR2 YYNGEE. The CDR3 is made up of 15 amino acids. The germline V and J ends were trimmed by 3 bases and 3 bases, with 14 bases remaining between them. Here the CDR3 DNA reads TGTGCCAGCAGCGAGGCCCCGGGGAGGACAGATACGCAGTATTTT. Protein sequence: CASSEAPGRTDTQYF.

V gene TRBV7-6 combines with J gene TRBJ1-4; D unresolved. V was pared by 1 base and J by 2 bases, with 11 bases between. CDR1 is SGHVS and CDR2 is FNYEAQ in the germline V gene. The CDR3 runs 16 residues. The DNA for the CDR3 is TGTGCCAGCAGCTTAGGGTCGGGGAATACTAATGAAAAACTGTTTTTT. Its translation is CASSLGSGNTNEKLFF.